This T cell receptor (beta chain) is drawn from a study of T cell changes during pregnancy in multiple sclerosis. Between the trimmed V and J ends, which lost 4 bases and 1 base, there was a span of 9 bases. The CDR3 runs 14 residues. This clone qualifies as medium-sized. Method: immunoSEQ multiplex PCR; TCRdb's copy keeps in-frame clones and lacks some. The table records fewer than 40,000 clones, 90% of them present only once. The specimen comprised CD8+ T cells from peripheral blood mononuclear cells, sampled before pregnancy. This chain joins TRBV5-7 and TRBJ1-5, with no clear D. TRBV5-7 is classed as an ORF, of uncertain function. The sequence came from a female donor with multiple sclerosis, enrolled in a pregnancy study. CDR3 nucleotides: TGTGCCAGCAGCCTTAGAGGGAGCAATCAGCCCCAGCATTTT. Amino acids: CASSLRGSNQPQHF.